Detailed here is one TCR beta chain. Its target is unknown. Researchers ran immunoSEQ v3.0 at survey level. Produced via immunoSEQ multiplex PCR; TCRdb's table is partial and in-frame only. The sample has around 16,000 clones, around 85% seen once. The sample comes from a study of long-term antiretroviral therapy in people with HIV. V was clipped by 5 bases and J by 6 bases; unmatched bases: 7. The germline V gene encodes CDR1 MNHNS and CDR2 SASEGT. The CDR3 extends over 15 amino acids. Overall study findings and caveats: Blood sampling spanned 2004 to 2017, possibly under older ART regimens. HIV repertoire CDR3 lengths ranged less widely than those of controls. Absence of data on ART adherence, viral resistance or therapy changes was noted. The repertoire was dominated at all time points by clones expanded before ART.

The chain is built from TRBV6-1 and TRBJ1-3; 10 bases match TRBD1. The sequence derives from a man aged 35-49 years with HIV. Sequenced here: unsorted PBMCs, sampled just before starting antiretroviral therapy. The CDR3 reads CASSLTGGVLNTIYF. CDR3 sequence (DNA): TGTGCCAGCAGTCTGACAGGGGGCGTTTTAAACACCATATATTTT.